Listed below are T cell receptor beta chains from one sample, sequenced in a study of regulatory T cells in long-lasting Graves disease. TCRdb called the multiplex PCR reads again in MiXCR, with one record for every CDR3 protein. The sample yields 450,000 to 600,000 distinct CDR3 sequences, 16% seen once. The sample also formed part of further work on T cells in Graves' hyperthyroidism and ophthalmopathy.

Specimen: peripheral blood mononuclear cells (PBMCs), collected at new diagnosis, from a patient treated with antithyroid drugs. The source of these receptors is a man in his forties or fifties with Graves disease. Both conserved end residues are part of each CDR3.

J gene: TRBJ2-7
V gene: TRBV29-1
CDR3 protein: CSVEEGGGVREQYF

J gene: TRBJ2-1
V gene: TRBV29-1
CDR3 protein: CSVRTYDRRGEQFF

J gene: TRBJ2-7
V gene: TRBV28
CDR3 protein: CASSPRGGNSYEQYF

J gene: TRBJ2-3
V gene: TRBV5-1
CDR3 protein: CASSLRTGSSDTQYF

J gene: TRBJ2-1
V gene: TRBV20-1
CDR3 protein: CSAANPTSSLEQFF

J gene: TRBJ2-4
V gene: TRBV24-1
CDR3 protein: CATRPGLAGVLAKNIQYF

J gene: TRBJ1-2
V gene: TRBV3-1
CDR3 protein: CASSHGGRGGYTF

J gene: TRBJ2-2
V gene: TRBV10-3
CDR3 protein: CAISESVSGSLGELFF

J gene: TRBJ2-1
V gene: TRBV7-8
CDR3 protein: CASSPGTWGDEQFF

J gene: TRBJ2-3
V gene: TRBV28
CDR3 protein: CASSPTTRDSKSDTQYF

J gene: TRBJ2-5
V gene: TRBV6-1
CDR3 protein: CASSLRMGQETQYF

J gene: TRBJ1-2
V gene: TRBV6-1
CDR3 protein: CASSRQGPYGYTF

J gene: TRBJ1-5
V gene: TRBV7-8
CDR3 protein: CASSEGLAPNQPQHF

J gene: TRBJ2-7
V gene: TRBV9
CDR3 protein: CASSVDPGDQYEQYF

J gene: TRBJ1-3
V gene: TRBV7-2
CDR3 protein: CASSSSFGGFGNTIYF

J gene: TRBJ2-2
V gene: TRBV2
CDR3 protein: CATLKGDRSTGELFF

J gene: TRBJ2-1
V gene: TRBV28
CDR3 protein: CASREYNEQFF

J gene: TRBJ2-7
V gene: TRBV2
CDR3 protein: CASTELGTGSYEQYF

J gene: TRBJ2-2
V gene: TRBV7-3
CDR3 protein: CASSLGGDTGELFF

J gene: TRBJ1-5
V gene: TRBV7-2
CDR3 protein: CASSLDTNQPQHF